Below are 3 T cell receptor beta chains sequenced from a single sample in a study of cytomegalovirus exposure and HLA in healthy donors. Primers: 60 Vbeta forward and 13 Jbeta reverse. Assay used: immunoSEQ multiplex PCR; TCRdb lists only in-frame clones, some missing. This sample's table reports under 200,000 clones. The sequenced sample consisted of PBMCs. These receptors all stem from a man aged 25-45 years in good health and CMV-seronegative.

This chain links TRBV5-1 with TRBJ1-4; 9 bases agree with TRBD1. The CDR3 has 16 amino acids. Losses at the gene ends were 0 bases for V and 7 bases for J; bases not matched to a gene: 7. The germline V gene encodes CDR1 SGHRS and CDR2 YFSETQ. The CDR3 coding sequence is TGCGCCAGCAGCTTGGGGGACAGGGCCTCAGGTGAAAAACTGTTTTTT. It yields the protein CASSLGDRASGEKLFF.

The chain links TRBV2 to TRBJ1-1; possibly TRBD1 for D (5 bases). Looked up from germline, CDR1 is SNHLY and CDR2 is FYNNEI. This CDR3 comprises 13 residues. Between the trimmed V and J ends, which lost 8 bases and 6 bases, there was a span of 16 bases. CDR3 protein: CASERQLTSEAFF. CDR3 sequence (DNA): TGTGCCAGCGAGAGACAGCTCACTTCTGAAGCTTTCTTT.

CDR3 in amino acids: CSGGQNYGYTF. Written as DNA, the CDR3 is TGCAGTGGCGGGCAGAACTATGGCTACACCTTC. The genes are TRBV20-1 and TRBJ1-2, with no clear D. Germline V lookup: CDR1 DFQATT, CDR2 SNEGSKA (reference sequence). Trimming removed 7 bases at V and 2 bases at J, with 8 bases between. The CDR3 contains 11 residues.